Below are 8 T cell receptor beta chains sequenced from a single sample in a study of cytomegalovirus exposure and HLA in healthy donors (dated by TCRdb to about 2017). The method was the immunoSEQ multiplex PCR assay. A mixture of 60 forward primers for TCR Vbeta segments and 13 reverse primers for TCR Jbeta segments was used in the multiplex PCR. TCRdb's version of the immuneACCESS table is confined to in-frame rearrangements and falls short of the full clone set. An unresolved V gene accounts for under half of the shortfall where checked; the remainder is of unknown origin. This sample holds some 130,000 clones; 80% were observed only once. The ten largest clones take up about 2.5% of the sample. The sample comprised PBMCs. These receptors originate from a man between 25 and 39 years old in good health and CMV-seronegative.

The chain combines TRBV9 with TRBJ2-5; D is perhaps TRBD1 (6 bases). Trimming removed 0 bases at V and 5 bases at J, with 20 bases between. Germline lookup yields CDR1 SGDLS and CDR2 YYNGEE. The CDR3 totals 17 residues. The CDR3 DNA sequence: TGTGCCAGCAGCGTAGGGGTGGACAGAACTATGTTGGAGACCCAGTACTTC. Translating it yields CASSVGVDRTMLETQYF.

The chain is built from TRBV6-5 and TRBJ1-2, with 10 bases that match TRBD1. The CDR3 is 15 amino acids. Trimming at V came to 6 bases and at J to 4 bases, leaving 8 bases not matched to a gene. Germline loops: CDR1 MNHEY, CDR2 SVGAGI. This chain's CDR3 is CASSRGQGSSYGYTF. The CDR3 DNA follows: TGTGCCAGCAGCCGGGGACAGGGGTCCTCCTATGGCTACACCTTC.

The rearrangement uses TRBV6-1 and TRBJ1-4, with D possibly TRBD1 on 6 matching bases. CDR1 MNHNS and CDR2 SASEGT come from the germline V gene. V was clipped by 1 base and J by 6 bases, with 12 bases between them. The CDR3 loop spans 15 amino acids. The CDR3 sequence: CASSEDRGLDEKLFF. The CDR3, as DNA: TGTGCCAGCAGTGAAGATAGGGGGTTGGATGAAAAACTGTTTTTT.

V gene TRBV27 combines with J gene TRBJ2-3, with TRBD1 as a possible D gene (6 bases). Trimming shortened V by 2 bases and J by 1 base, and 10 bases separated the two germline ends. This CDR3 region has 15 residues. Germline CDR1 is MNHEY and CDR2 is SMNVEV (reference sequence). CDR3 region: CASSLGAGGTDTQYF. CDR3 DNA sequence: TGTGCCAGCAGTTTAGGGGCAGGGGGCACAGATACGCAGTATTTT.

The chain employs TRBV28 and TRBJ2-7, with 7 bases that match TRBD1. The germline CDR1 and CDR2 sequences are MDHEN and SYDVKM. Unmatched junction bases numbered 9, after V lost 4 bases and J lost 6 bases. The CDR3 loop spans 14 amino acids. CDR3 loop: CASSSGTANSEQYF. The CDR3 DNA reads as TGTGCCAGCAGTTCCGGGACAGCAAATAGCGAGCAGTACTTC.

This chain links TRBV5-8 with TRBJ2-7; 10 bases fit TRBD2. The CDR3 is 15 residues long. J lost 3 bases, V lost 1 base, and 4 bases had no gene match. Germline CDR1 SGHTS, CDR2 YDEGEE. CDR3 in DNA: TGTGCCAGCAGCTTGTTGGTAGCGGGAGGCTACGAGCAGTACTTC. Its translation is CASSLLVAGGYEQYF. Looking up the rest from reference TRBV5-8 and TRBJ2-7 gives the full variable domain: EAGVTQSPTHLIKTRGQQATLRCSPISGHTSVYWYQQALGLGLQFLLWYDEGEERNRGNFPPRFSGRQFPNYSSELNVNALELEDSALYLCASSLLVAGGYEQYFGPGTRLTVT.

CDR3 bases: TGTGCCAGTAGTATAGACAGGGTCCGGAGCAATCAGCCCCAGCATTTT. Translated, it gives CASSIDRVRSNQPQHF. This chain joins TRBV19 and TRBJ1-5; D may be TRBD1 (5 bases). The CDR3 has 16 residues. Germline V lookup: CDR1 LNHDA, CDR2 SQIVND (reference sequence). V was trimmed by 0 bases and J by 1 base, leaving 10 bases between them.

The J gene is TRBJ2-2, the V gene TRBV7-2; 7 bases map to TRBD2. After removal of 5 bases from V and 6 bases from J, the junction contained 9 bases not matched to a gene. The CDR3 runs 15 residues. Per the germline V gene, CDR1 is SGHTA and CDR2 is FQGNSA. CDR3 sequence (DNA): TGTGCCAGCAGCGCCCTCGGGACTAACGCCGGGGAGCTGTTTTTT. Protein: CASSALGTNAGELFF.